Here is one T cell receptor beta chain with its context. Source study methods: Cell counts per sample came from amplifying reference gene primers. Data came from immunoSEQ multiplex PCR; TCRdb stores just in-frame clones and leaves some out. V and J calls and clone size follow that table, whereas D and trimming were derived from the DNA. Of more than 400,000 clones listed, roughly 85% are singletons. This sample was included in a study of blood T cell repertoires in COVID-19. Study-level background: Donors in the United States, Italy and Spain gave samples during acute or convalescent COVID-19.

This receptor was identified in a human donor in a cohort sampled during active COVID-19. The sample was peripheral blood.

CDR3 sequence (DNA): TGTGCCACCAGTGTCCTTACGGGACTCCCAGGAAACACCATATATTTT. It is translated as CATSVLTGLPGNTIYF. V gene TRBV24-1 combines with J gene TRBJ1-3; TRBD1 is a possible D gene (5 bases). Trimming shortened V by 5 bases and J by 4 bases, and 17 bases separated the two germline ends. The germline gives CDR1 KGHDR, CDR2 SFDVKD. The CDR3 covers 16 residues.